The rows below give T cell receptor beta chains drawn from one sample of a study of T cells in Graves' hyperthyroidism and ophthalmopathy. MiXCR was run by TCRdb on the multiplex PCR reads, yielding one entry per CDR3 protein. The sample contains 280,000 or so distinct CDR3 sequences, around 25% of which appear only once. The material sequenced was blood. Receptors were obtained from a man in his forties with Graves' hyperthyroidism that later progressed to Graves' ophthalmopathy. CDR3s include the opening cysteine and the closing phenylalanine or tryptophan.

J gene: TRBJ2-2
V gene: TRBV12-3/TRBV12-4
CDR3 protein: CASSLARDSGELFF

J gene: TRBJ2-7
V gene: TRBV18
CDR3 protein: CASSPKAYEQYF

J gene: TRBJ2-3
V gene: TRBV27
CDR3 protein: CASSLGLRDTQYF

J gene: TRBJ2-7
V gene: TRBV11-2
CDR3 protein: CASSRTSDSYEQYF

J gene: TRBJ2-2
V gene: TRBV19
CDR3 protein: CASSIYVKSTGELFF

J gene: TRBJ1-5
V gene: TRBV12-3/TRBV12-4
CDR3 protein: CASSIQGAGSQPQHF

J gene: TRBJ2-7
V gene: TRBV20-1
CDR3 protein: CSASGDDSSSYEQYF

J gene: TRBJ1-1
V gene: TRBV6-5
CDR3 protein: CASSFTGVDTEAFF

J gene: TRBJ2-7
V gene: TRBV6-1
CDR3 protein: CASSEAQRVDSYEQYF

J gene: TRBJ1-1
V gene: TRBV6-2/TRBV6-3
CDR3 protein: CASEPIGAGTEAFF

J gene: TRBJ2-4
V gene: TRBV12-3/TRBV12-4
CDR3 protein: CASSSGTGAVRAKNIQYF

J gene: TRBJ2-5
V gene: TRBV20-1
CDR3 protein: CSARDIGAQETQYF

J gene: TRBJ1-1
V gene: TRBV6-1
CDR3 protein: CASSHRVNTEAFF

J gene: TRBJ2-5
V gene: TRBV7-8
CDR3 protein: CASSFDRVQETQYF

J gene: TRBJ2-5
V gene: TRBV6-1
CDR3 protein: CASRKTGGGQTQYF

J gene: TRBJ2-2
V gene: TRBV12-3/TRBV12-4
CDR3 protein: CASSNSGTRTGELFF

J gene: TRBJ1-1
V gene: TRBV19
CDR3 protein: CATAGGGRAFF

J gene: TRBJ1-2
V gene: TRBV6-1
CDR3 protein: CATQTGGYYGYTF

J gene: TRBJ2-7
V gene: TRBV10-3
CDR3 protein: CAISERELYEQYF

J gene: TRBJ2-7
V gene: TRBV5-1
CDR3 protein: CASSARDSSYEQYF

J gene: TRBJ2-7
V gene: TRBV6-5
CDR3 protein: CASSTATTPSYEQYF

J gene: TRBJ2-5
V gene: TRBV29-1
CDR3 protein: CSVHRETQYF

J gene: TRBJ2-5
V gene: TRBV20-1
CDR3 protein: CSAETGGAETQYF

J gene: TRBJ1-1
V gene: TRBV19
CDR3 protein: CASVPWGQGAPTEAFF

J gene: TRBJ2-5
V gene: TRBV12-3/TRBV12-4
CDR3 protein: CASSLTRVETQYF

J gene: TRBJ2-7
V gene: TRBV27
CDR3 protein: CASKSIGEGSNKQYF

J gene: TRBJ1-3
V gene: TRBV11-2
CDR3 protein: CASSPNRVAGNTIYF

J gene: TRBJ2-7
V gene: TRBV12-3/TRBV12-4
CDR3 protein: CASSQGRRELDYEQYF

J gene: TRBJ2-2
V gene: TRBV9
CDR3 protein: CASSVDTGELFF

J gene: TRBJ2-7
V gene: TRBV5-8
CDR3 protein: CASSLIPRQGAAYEQYF

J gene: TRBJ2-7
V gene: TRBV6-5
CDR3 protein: CASSSDRGLNEQYF

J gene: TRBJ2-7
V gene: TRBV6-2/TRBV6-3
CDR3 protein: CASSSTQGGEQYF

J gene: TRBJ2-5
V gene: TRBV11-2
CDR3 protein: CASSSSYGGETQYF

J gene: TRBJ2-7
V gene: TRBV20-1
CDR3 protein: CSASKISGSFYEQYF

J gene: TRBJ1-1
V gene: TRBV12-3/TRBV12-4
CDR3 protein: CASSELGGLAFF

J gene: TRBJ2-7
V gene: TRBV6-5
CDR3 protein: CASRVTGGASYEQYF

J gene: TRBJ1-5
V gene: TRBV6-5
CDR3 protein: CASSYRGASNQPQHF

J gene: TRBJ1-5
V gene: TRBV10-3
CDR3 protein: CAISESATGAGSNQPQHF

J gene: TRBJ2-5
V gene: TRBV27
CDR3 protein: CASSAATGRETQYF

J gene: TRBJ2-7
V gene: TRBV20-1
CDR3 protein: CSARVLAGGPADEQYF